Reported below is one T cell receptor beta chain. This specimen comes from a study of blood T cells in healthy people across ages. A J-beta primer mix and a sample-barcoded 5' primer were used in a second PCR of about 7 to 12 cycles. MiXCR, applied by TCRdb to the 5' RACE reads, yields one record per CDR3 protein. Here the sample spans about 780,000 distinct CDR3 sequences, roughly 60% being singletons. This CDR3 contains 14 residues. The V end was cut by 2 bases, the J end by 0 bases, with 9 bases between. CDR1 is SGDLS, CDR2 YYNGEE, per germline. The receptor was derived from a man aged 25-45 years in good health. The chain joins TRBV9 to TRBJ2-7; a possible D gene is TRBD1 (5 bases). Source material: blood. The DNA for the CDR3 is TGTGCCAGCAGCGTTGACAGCCACTCCTACGAGCAGTACTTC. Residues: CASSVDSHSYEQYF.